The rows below give T cell receptor beta chains drawn from one sample of a study of cytomegalovirus exposure and HLA in healthy donors. The assay was immunoSEQ multiplex PCR, and TCRdb's table has in-frame clones only and misses some. The sample has under 130,000 clones, around 86% seen once. Sequenced sample: PBMCs. The receptors come from a man aged 25-40 years in good health and CMV-seropositive. CDR3s include the opening cysteine and the closing phenylalanine or tryptophan. The order of the fields is clone size, J gene, D gene, V gene, CDR3 protein, CDR3 DNA. D genes are given only for firm matches. Some rows have no size entry. The others give once, few or many, or a class for an expanded clone.

.	TRBJ1-1	.	TRBV29-1	CSVLRGGTEAFF	TGCAGCGTCCTACGGGGAGGGACTGAAGCTTTCTTT
once	TRBJ2-3	TRBD1	TRBV9	CASSVDVTGFTDTQYF	TGTGCCAGCAGCGTAGATGTGACAGGGTTCACAGATACGCAGTATTTT
once	TRBJ2-7	TRBD1	TRBV6-5	CASTPTGGLIYEQYF	TGTGCCAGCACCCCGACAGGGGGTTTGATCTACGAGCAGTACTTC
once	TRBJ2-7	TRBD2	TRBV15	CATSRVAGGTYEQYF	TGTGCCACCAGCAGAGTAGCGGGGGGGACCTACGAGCAGTACTTC
.	TRBJ2-3	.	TRBV5-1	CASSLEGQADTQYF	TGCGCCAGCAGCTTAGAGGGTCAGGCAGATACGCAGTATTTT
.	TRBJ1-3	.	TRBV10-3	CATRALGGANTIYF	TGTGCCACCAGGGCCCTGGGTGGGGCAAACACCATATATTTT
.	TRBJ1-5	.	TRBV19	CASSENSNQPQHF	TGTGCCAGTAGCGAGAATAGCAATCAGCCCCAGCATTTT
.	TRBJ1-2	TRBD1	TRBV30	CAWRGQPLTNYGYTF	TGTGCCTGGAGGGGACAGCCTCTAACTAACTATGGCTACACCTTC
.	TRBJ1-2	.	TRBV30	CAWSSHEGISYTF	TGTGCCTGGAGTTCACACGAGGGTATTTCCTACACCTTC
.	TRBJ2-7	.	TRBV6-1	CASSELVGGYEQYF	TGTGCCAGCAGTGAATTAGTAGGGGGCTACGAGCAGTACTTC
.	TRBJ1-6	.	TRBV10-3	CAISESSRTDNSPLHF	TGTGCCATCAGTGAGTCGTCGAGGACAGATAATTCACCCCTCCACTTT
.	TRBJ1-1	.	TRBV9	CASSVGRQMNTEAFF	TGTGCCAGCAGCGTAGGGAGACAGATGAACACTGAAGCTTTCTTT
.	TRBJ1-1	.	TRBV29-1	CSVEGQGNTEAFF	TGCAGCGTTGAAGGGCAGGGAAACACTGAAGCTTTCTTT
.	TRBJ1-2	.	TRBV6-1	CASYRDIRRDYGYTF	TGTGCCAGTTACCGGGACATCCGAAGGGACTATGGCTACACCTTC
.	TRBJ2-3	.	TRBV6-1	CASSEGGQAGDTQYF	TGTGCCAGCAGTGAAGGCGGCCAGGCGGGAGATACGCAGTATTTT